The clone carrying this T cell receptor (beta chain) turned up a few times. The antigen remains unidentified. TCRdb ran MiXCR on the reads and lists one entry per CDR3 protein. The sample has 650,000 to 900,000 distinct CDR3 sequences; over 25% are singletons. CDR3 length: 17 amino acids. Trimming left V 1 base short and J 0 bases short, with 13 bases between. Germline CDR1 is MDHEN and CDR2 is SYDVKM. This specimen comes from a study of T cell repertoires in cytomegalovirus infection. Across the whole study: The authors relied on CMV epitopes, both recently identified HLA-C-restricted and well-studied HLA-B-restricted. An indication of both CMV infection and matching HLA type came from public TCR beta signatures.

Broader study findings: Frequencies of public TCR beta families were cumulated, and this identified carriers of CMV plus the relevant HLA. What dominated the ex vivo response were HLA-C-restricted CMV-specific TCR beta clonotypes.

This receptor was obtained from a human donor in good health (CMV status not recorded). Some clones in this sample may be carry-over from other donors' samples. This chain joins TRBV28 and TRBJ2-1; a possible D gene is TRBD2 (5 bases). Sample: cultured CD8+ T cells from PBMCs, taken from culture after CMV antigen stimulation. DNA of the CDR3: TGTGCCAGCAGTTTATTGGCAGGCGGGCACTCCTACAATGAGCAGTTCTTC. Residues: CASSLLAGGHSYNEQFF.